The 8 T cell receptor beta chains given below trace back to one sample, sequenced in a study of blood T cell repertoires in COVID-19 (dated by TCRdb to 2018 to 2021). The library was prepared using the immunoSEQ multiplex PCR assay. TCRdb provides this immuneACCESS table in a form limited to in-frame rearrangements. Some clones are lacking; in checked studies, under half of them reflect an unresolved V gene, and why the rest are absent is not known. This sample is represented by roughly 310,000 clones; roughly nine tenths of them were singletons. The leading ten clones occupy approximately 2.5% of the sample. Sequencing used PBMCs or T cells enriched from blood (not recorded which). These receptors were collected from a man aged 55 to 70 who had recovered from COVID-19.

This rearrangement joins TRBV11-2 to TRBJ2-7; maybe TRBD1 (5 bases). Germline CDR1 SGHAT, CDR2 FQNNGV. The length of the CDR3 is 15 residues. V was cut by 5 bases and J by 2 bases, with 16 bases left in between. This CDR3 reads CASSRTRAEAYEQYF. The CDR3 bases are TGTGCCAGCAGCCGGACCAGGGCAGAAGCCTACGAGCAGTACTTC.

The chain has TRBV7-9 and TRBJ2-5; 7 nucleotides line up with TRBD1. Per the germline V gene, CDR1 is SEHNR and CDR2 is FQNEAQ (reference sequence). The CDR3 sequence is 15 residues long. Trimming at V came to 1 base and at J to 4 bases, leaving 6 bases not matched to a gene. The CDR3 loop reads CASSLGHRGAETQYF. Here the CDR3 DNA reads TGTGCCAGCAGCTTAGGCCACAGGGGCGCAGAGACCCAGTACTTC.

The chain is built from TRBV4-3 and TRBJ1-1; the match to TRBD1 covers 12 bases. Per germline, CDR1 LGHNA and CDR2 YSLEER. The trim removed 4 bases at V and 1 base at J, leaving 10 bases unmatched. The CDR3 contains 18 residues. The chain's CDR3 is CASSPQGTGGAGNTEAFF. As DNA, the CDR3 is TGCGCCAGCAGCCCCCAAGGGACAGGGGGCGCTGGGAACACTGAAGCTTTCTTT.

V usage is TRBV20-1 and J usage is TRBJ2-1; 9 bases line up with TRBD2. This CDR3 has 17 amino acids. CDR1 and CDR2 from the germline V gene are DFQATT and SNEGSKA (reference sequence). J was trimmed by 0 bases and V by 3 bases; bases with no gene match: 9. The CDR3 sequence is CSASPGLAYRSYNEQFF. The DNA for the CDR3 is TGCAGTGCTAGTCCGGGACTAGCTTACCGCTCCTACAATGAGCAGTTCTTC.

This clone has only one observation. V gene TRBV4-1 combines with J gene TRBJ2-5, with D unclear. The CDR3 consists of 14 residues. V was cut by 4 bases and J by 8 bases, with 17 bases left in between. Germline loops: CDR1 MGHRA, CDR2 YSYEKL. Here the CDR3 reads CASSPPPGFGTQYF. The CDR3 region has the DNA TGCGCCAGCAGCCCCCCCCCGGGTTTTGGAACCCAGTACTTC.

The CDR3 region has the DNA TGTGCCAGCAGCTCCACGATACAGGGCAATGAGCAGTTCTTC. Amino acids: CASSSTIQGNEQFF. This chain uses TRBV13 with TRBJ2-1, with D possibly TRBD1 on 6 matching bases. CDR3 length: 14 amino acids. V shed 4 bases and J shed 6 bases, with 13 bases lying between them. Germline CDR1 and CDR2: PRHDT and FYEKMQ (reference sequence).

The gene calls are TRBV18 and TRBJ1-6; D might be TRBD1 (6 bases). Germline values: CDR1 KGHSH, CDR2 LQKENI. The CDR3 has 14 residues. The ends were cut back, 4 bases at V and 5 bases at J, with 9 bases in the middle. The CDR3 spells CASSHYRDNSPLHF. The CDR3 nucleotides read TGTGCCAGCTCACACTACAGGGATAATTCACCCCTCCACTTT.

V and J are TRBV6-5 and TRBJ2-7; TRBD2 is a possible D gene (5 bases). This CDR3 has 14 residues. Trimming took off 0 bases at V and 2 bases at J, with 8 bases between the two ends. CDR1 and CDR2 (germline): MNHEY, SVGAGI. The CDR3, as DNA: TGTGCCAGCAGTTACTCTGCGGGTCCCTACGAGCAGTACTTC. Protein sequence: CASSYSAGPYEQYF.